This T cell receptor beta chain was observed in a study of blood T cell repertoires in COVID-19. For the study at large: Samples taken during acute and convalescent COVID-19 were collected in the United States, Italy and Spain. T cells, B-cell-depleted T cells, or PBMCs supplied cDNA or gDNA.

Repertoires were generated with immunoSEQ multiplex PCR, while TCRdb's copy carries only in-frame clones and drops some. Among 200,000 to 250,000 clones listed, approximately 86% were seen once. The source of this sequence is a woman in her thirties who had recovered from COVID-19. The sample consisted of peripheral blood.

This CDR3 is CAWSVAGGRQPQHF. In nucleotides, the CDR3 is TGTGCCTGGAGTGTAGCAGGGGGACGTCAGCCCCAGCATTTT. The chain joins TRBV30 to TRBJ1-5; TRBD1 matches at 7 bases. Germline loops: CDR1 GTSNPN, CDR2 SVGIG (reference sequence). The length of the CDR3 is 14 residues. Losses at the gene ends were 0 bases for V and 6 bases for J; bases not matched to a gene: 5.